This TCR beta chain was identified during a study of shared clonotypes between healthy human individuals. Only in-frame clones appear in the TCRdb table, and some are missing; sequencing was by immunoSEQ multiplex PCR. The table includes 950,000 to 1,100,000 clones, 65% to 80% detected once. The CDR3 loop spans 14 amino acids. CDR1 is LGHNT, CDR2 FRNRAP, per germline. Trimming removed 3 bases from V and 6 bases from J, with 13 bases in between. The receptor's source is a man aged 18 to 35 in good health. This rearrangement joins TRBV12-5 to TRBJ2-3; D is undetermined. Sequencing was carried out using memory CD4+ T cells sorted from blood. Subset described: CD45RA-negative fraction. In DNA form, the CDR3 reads TGTGCTAGTGGTTTTCAGATCCCCGCGGATACGCAGTATTTT. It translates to CASGFQIPADTQYF.